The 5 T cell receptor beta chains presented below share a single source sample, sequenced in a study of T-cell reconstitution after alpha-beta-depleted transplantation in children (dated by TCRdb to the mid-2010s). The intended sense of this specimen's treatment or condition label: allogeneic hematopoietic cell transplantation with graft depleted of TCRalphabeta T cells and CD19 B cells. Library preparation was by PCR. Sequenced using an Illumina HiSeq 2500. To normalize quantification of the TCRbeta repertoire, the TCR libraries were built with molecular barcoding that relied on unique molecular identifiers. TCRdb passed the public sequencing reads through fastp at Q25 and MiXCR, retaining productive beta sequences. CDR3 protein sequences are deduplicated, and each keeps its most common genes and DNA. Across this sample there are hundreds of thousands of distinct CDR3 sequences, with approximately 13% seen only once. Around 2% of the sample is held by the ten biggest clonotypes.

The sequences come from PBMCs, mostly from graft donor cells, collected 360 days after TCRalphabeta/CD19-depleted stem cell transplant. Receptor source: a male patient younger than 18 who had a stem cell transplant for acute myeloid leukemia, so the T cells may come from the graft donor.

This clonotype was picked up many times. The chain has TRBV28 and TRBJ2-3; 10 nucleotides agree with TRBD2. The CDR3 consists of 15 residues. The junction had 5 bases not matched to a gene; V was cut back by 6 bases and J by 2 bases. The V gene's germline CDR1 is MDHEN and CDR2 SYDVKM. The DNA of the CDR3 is TGTGCCAGCAGGGATAGCGGGGGGTTCACAGATACGCAGTATTTT. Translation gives CASRDSGGFTDTQYF.

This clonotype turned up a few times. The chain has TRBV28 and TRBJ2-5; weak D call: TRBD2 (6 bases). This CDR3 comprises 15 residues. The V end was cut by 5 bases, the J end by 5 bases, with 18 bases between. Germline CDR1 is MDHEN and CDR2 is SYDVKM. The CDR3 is CASSRLGLREETQYF. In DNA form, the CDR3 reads TGTGCCAGCAGTAGGCTCGGACTAAGAGAGGAGACCCAGTACTTC.

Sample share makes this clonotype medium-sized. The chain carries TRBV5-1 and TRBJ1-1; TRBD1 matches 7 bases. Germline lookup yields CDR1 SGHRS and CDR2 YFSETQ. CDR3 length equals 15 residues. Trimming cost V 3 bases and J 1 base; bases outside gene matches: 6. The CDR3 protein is CASSSPDRPNTEAFF. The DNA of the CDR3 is TGCGCCAGCAGCTCGCCGGACAGGCCGAACACTGAAGCTTTCTTT. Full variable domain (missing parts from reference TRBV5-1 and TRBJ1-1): KAGVTQTPRYLIKTRGQQVTLSCSPISGHRSVSWYQQTPGQGLQFLFEYFSETQRNKGNFPGRFSGRQFSNSRSEMNVSTLELGDSALYLCASSSPDRPNTEAFFGQGTRLTVV.

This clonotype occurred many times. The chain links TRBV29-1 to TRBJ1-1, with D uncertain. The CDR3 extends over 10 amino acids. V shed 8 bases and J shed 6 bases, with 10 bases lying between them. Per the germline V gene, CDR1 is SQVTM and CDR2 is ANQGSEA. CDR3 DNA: TGCAGCTCCGACATATCTGAAGCTTTCTTT. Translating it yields CSSDISEAFF.

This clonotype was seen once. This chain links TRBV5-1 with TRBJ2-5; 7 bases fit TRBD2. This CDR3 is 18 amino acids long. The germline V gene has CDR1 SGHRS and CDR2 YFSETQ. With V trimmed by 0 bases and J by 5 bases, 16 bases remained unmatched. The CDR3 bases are TGCGCCAGCAGCTTGGTCCGGCTCTTACAGCGGGATACGGAGACCCAGTACTTC. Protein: CASSLVRLLQRDTETQYF.